This T cell receptor (beta chain) was captured by sequencing in a study of breast tumors, draining lymph nodes, adjacent tissues. General study points: Tumors had less TCR diversity than lymph nodes, more than nontumor tissue. The data were judged consistent with most tumor T cells coming from lymph node and expanding in tumor.

This CDR3 is built from 16 residues. The germline CDR1 and CDR2 sequences are MGHRA and YSYEKL. MiXCR was run by TCRdb on the multiplex PCR reads, yielding one entry per CDR3 protein. Found here are around 300,000 distinct CDR3 sequences, roughly 30% of them singletons; the top ten hold 1.1%. A note on this clonotype: Its specificity is not known. One end of the junction does not line up with germline, which may come from a read error.

The lymph nodes were axillary draining lymph nodes from breast cancer patients. The gene calls are TRBV4-1 and TRBJ2-3; 8 bases align to TRBD2. The sequence was collected from a female donor with breast cancer. Some clones in this sample may be carry-over from other donors' samples. The sequenced material came from axillary lymph node tissue. CDR3 DNA: TGCGCCAGCAGCCAGCCAACTAGCGGACGCGCAGATACGCAATATTTT. Translation gives CASSQPTSGRADTQYF.